The rows below give T cell receptor beta chains drawn from one sample of a study of blood T cell repertoires in COVID-19. The data were produced by immunoSEQ multiplex PCR, yet TCRdb's version contains in-frame clones alone and is incomplete. Of about 110,000 clones in the sample, around 84% were seen once. The sample was peripheral blood. These TCRs come from a human donor in a cohort sampled during active COVID-19. Both conserved end residues are part of each CDR3. A D gene is named only where the DNA matches it firmly. Clone sizes are given selectively: once, few, many, or a class where the clone is expanded.

>TRBJ1-6|once|TRBD1|TRBV27
CASRADRGNNSPLHF
TGTGCCAGCAGAGCGGACAGGGGAAACAATTCACCCCTCCACTTT
>TRBJ1-1|.|.|TRBV7-3
CASSFQQGTEAFF
TGTGCCAGCAGCTTCCAACAGGGCACTGAAGCTTTCTTT
>TRBJ2-1|.|TRBD2|TRBV27
CASSYASGGLLYNEQFF
TGTGCCAGCAGTTATGCTAGCGGGGGGTTGCTCTACAATGAGCAGTTCTTC
>TRBJ2-3|.|TRBD2|TRBV5-1
CASSLAGLAGVFPTDTQYF
TGCGCCAGCAGCTTGGCCGGACTAGCGGGGGTGTTCCCCACAGATACGCAGTATTTT
>TRBJ2-2|.|TRBD2|TRBV7-3
CASATASGANTGELFF
TGTGCCAGTGCTACCGCGAGCGGGGCGAACACCGGGGAGCTGTTTTTT
>TRBJ1-1|.|TRBD1|TRBV5-6
CASRKGTGVNTEAFF
TGTGCCAGCAGAAAGGGGACAGGGGTTAACACTGAAGCTTTCTTT
>TRBJ2-7|.|.|TRBV9
CASSVAPEASYEQYF
TGTGCCAGCAGCGTAGCCCCAGAGGCTTCCTACGAGCAGTACTTC
>TRBJ1-3|once|.|TRBV18
CASSPSLLSSGNTIYF
TGTGCCAGCTCCCCTTCCCTTCTGAGCTCTGGAAACACCATATATTTT
>TRBJ2-7|.|.|TRBV5-5
CASSHPGLPPYEQYF
TGTGCCAGCAGCCACCCGGGACTCCCTCCCTACGAGCAGTACTTC
>TRBJ2-1|.|.|TRBV5-1
CASSFKTERLSSYNEQFF
TGCGCCAGCAGCTTTAAAACGGAGCGCCTGAGCTCCTACAATGAGCAGTTCTTC
>TRBJ2-7|once|TRBD2|TRBV4-1
CASSLAGGDEQYF
TGCGCCAGCAGCCTGGCGGGGGGGGACGAGCAGTACTTC
>TRBJ2-1|.|TRBD2|TRBV5-1
CASSLTSGGPGEQFF
TGCGCCAGCAGCTTAACTAGCGGGGGCCCGGGGGAGCAGTTCTTC
>TRBJ2-7|.|.|TRBV7-2
CASSLIGSPGEQYF
TGTGCCAGCAGCTTAATCGGGTCTCCGGGAGAGCAGTACTTC
>TRBJ2-1|.|TRBD2|TRBV7-3
CASSPATSGGFNEQFF
TGTGCCAGCAGCCCAGCGACTAGCGGGGGGTTTAATGAGCAGTTCTTC
>TRBJ2-3|.|TRBD2|TRBV7-9
CASSSGLAGYTDTQYF
TGTGCCAGCAGCTCGGGACTAGCGGGATATACAGATACGCAGTATTTT
>TRBJ2-2|.|TRBD1|TRBV12-5
CASGPPNRGVDTGELFF
TGTGCTAGTGGTCCTCCAAACAGGGGGGTGGACACCGGGGAGCTGTTTTTT
>TRBJ1-1|.|.|TRBV19
CAIISDRPNTEAFF
TGTGCCATAATCTCGGACAGACCGAACACTGAAGCTTTCTTT
>TRBJ2-3|.|TRBD2|TRBV4-3
CASSQQTSGGTLGTDTQYF
TGCGCCAGCAGCCAACAGACTAGCGGGGGGACCCTGGGCACAGATACGCAGTATTTT
>TRBJ1-1|.|.|TRBV30
CAWRDRTARGTEAFF
TGTGCCTGGAGGGACCGCACGGCCAGGGGCACTGAAGCTTTCTTT
>TRBJ2-1|.|TRBD1|TRBV5-6
CASSPGQGYNEQFF
TGTGCCAGCAGCCCTGGACAGGGCTACAATGAGCAGTTCTTC
>TRBJ1-4|.|.|TRBV28
CASSPLRTVREKLFF
TGTGCCAGCAGTCCCCTTCGGACAGTACGAGAAAAACTGTTTTTT
>TRBJ2-7|.|TRBD2|TRBV5-6
CASSLRTSGRSGSYEQYF
TGTGCCAGCAGCTTGAGGACTAGCGGGAGGTCCGGATCCTACGAGCAGTACTTC
>TRBJ1-5|few|.|TRBV19
CASSINRVSNQPQHF
TGTGCCAGTAGTATTAACAGGGTGAGCAATCAGCCCCAGCATTTT
>TRBJ1-6|.|.|TRBV5-1
CASTLGGPGDSPLHF
TGCGCCAGCACTCTGGGGGGACCCGGGGATTCACCCCTCCACTTT
>TRBJ2-1|.|.|TRBV30
CAWSPRVEQFF
TGTGCCTGGAGTCCCCGTGTTGAGCAGTTCTTC
>TRBJ2-7|.|.|TRBV4-3
CASSQIQGGGYEQYF
TGCGCCAGCAGCCAGATCCAGGGAGGAGGCTACGAGCAGTACTTC
>TRBJ1-4|.|.|TRBV5-4
CASSSDSLNEKLFF
TGTGCCAGCAGCTCGGACAGTTTAAATGAAAAACTGTTTTTT
>TRBJ2-7|.|TRBD2|TRBV6-2/TRBV6-3
CASSWAGLAASYEQYF
TGTGCCAGCAGTTGGGCGGGACTAGCGGCATCCTACGAGCAGTACTTC
>TRBJ2-5|.|TRBD2|TRBV16
CASSPRLAEETQYF
TGTGCCAGCAGCCCCCGACTAGCGGAGGAGACCCAGTACTTC
>TRBJ1-2|.|TRBD1|TRBV19
CASSIGTGTYGYTF
TGTGCCAGTAGTATCGGGACAGGGACCTATGGCTACACCTTC
>TRBJ2-3|.|TRBD2|TRBV6-4
CASTQGGSGRDTQYF
TGTGCCAGCACCCAAGGTGGTAGCGGGAGGGATACGCAGTATTTT
>TRBJ2-7|once|TRBD2|TRBV15
CATSRAGGRLSSYEQYF
TGTGCCACCAGCAGAGCGGGGGGAAGACTTAGCTCCTACGAGCAGTACTTC
>TRBJ2-5|.|TRBD2|TRBV15
CATKSKLGLAGEIQETQYF
TGTGCCACCAAGTCGAAACTTGGACTAGCGGGGGAGATACAAGAGACCCAGTACTTC
>TRBJ2-3|.|.|TRBV7-8
CASSRAPTSTDTQYF
TGTGCCAGCAGCCGAGCCCCCACTAGCACAGATACGCAGTATTTT
>TRBJ1-2|.|.|TRBV19
CASSAPGDSYGYTF
TGTGCCAGTAGTGCTCCTGGAGACAGCTATGGCTACACCTTC
>TRBJ2-3|.|TRBD2|TRBV18
CASSPLGLAGGQSTDTQYF
TGTGCCAGCTCACCACTCGGACTAGCGGGGGGGCAAAGCACAGATACGCAGTATTTT
>TRBJ1-5|.|.|TRBV7-9
CASSLDSSQPQHF
TGTGCCAGCAGCCTGGACAGTTCTCAGCCCCAGCATTTT
>TRBJ2-1|.|TRBD2|TRBV30
CAWSASGTYNEQFF
TGTGCCTGGAGTGCTAGCGGGACTTACAATGAGCAGTTCTTC
>TRBJ1-4|.|.|TRBV12-5
CASGLEKGGEKLFF
TGTGCTAGTGGTTTGGAGAAAGGAGGGGAAAAACTGTTTTTT
>TRBJ2-3|.|.|TRBV4-1
CASSQDPKDTQYF
TGCGCCAGCAGCCAAGACCCCAAAGATACGCAGTATTTT
>TRBJ2-1|.|.|TRBV3-1/TRBV3-2
CASSHGLGDEQFF
TGTGCCAGCAGCCACGGATTAGGGGATGAGCAGTTCTTC
>TRBJ2-7|.|.|TRBV5-6
CASSLGRGRFYEQYF
TGTGCCAGCAGCTTGGGGAGGGGTAGGTTCTACGAGCAGTACTTC
>TRBJ2-3|.|TRBD2|TRBV2
CASSEGGTGGITDTQYF
TGTGCCAGCAGTGAGGGAGGAACGGGGGGGATCACAGATACGCAGTATTTT
>TRBJ2-2|.|.|TRBV5-1
CASSLQTGSNTGELFF
TGCGCCAGCAGCTTGCAGACCGGGTCGAACACCGGGGAGCTGTTTTTT
>TRBJ2-7|.|.|TRBV30
CAWSAPRAGTYEQYF
TGTGCCTGGAGTGCCCCCCGAGCGGGCACCTACGAGCAGTACTTC
>TRBJ1-1|.|.|TRBV3-1/TRBV3-2
CASSQGGWNTEAFF
TGTGCCAGCAGCCAAGGAGGTTGGAACACTGAAGCTTTCTTT
>TRBJ2-7|few|TRBD2|TRBV28
CASSRTSGGYEQYF
TGTGCCAGCAGTAGGACTAGCGGAGGCTACGAGCAGTACTTC
>TRBJ2-3|.|.|TRBV15
CATSRVAGLDTQYF
TGTGCCACCAGCAGAGTCGCTGGGCTAGATACGCAGTATTTT
>TRBJ2-7|few|.|TRBV5-1
CASSLGAYEQYF
TGCGCCAGCAGCTTGGGCGCCTACGAGCAGTACTTC